The next 16 T cell receptor beta chains were all read from a single sample in a study of T cell repertoires in cytomegalovirus infection. TCRdb reprocessed the reads with MiXCR, giving one entry per CDR3 protein. The sample contains 640,000 or so distinct CDR3 sequences, 30% to 40% of which appear only once. Which antigens these TCRs recognize remains unknown. Sequenced material: cultured PBMCs, taken from culture after CMV antigen stimulation. These receptor sequences come from a human donor in good health (CMV status not recorded). Some clones in this sample may be carry-over from other donors' samples.

The chain is built from TRBV7-2 and TRBJ1-5; TRBD1 agrees at 8 bases. The CDR3 is 15 amino acids. Germline lookup yields CDR1 SGHTA and CDR2 FQGNSA. Trimming removed 7 bases from V and 4 bases from J; junction bases left unmatched: 9. CDR3 amino acids: CASTLRTGINQPQHF. The CDR3 DNA follows: TGTGCCAGCACCCTACGGACAGGGATAAATCAGCCCCAGCATTTT.

This clonotype was seen more than once but under ten times. V gene TRBV15 combines with J gene TRBJ2-7; weak D call: TRBD2 (6 bases). Between the trimmed V and J ends, which lost 0 bases and 2 bases, there was a span of 8 bases. This CDR3 has 14 residues. CDR1 and CDR2 (germline): LNHNV, YYDKDF (reference sequence). The CDR3 sequence: CATSRDRGTYEQYF. The CDR3 nucleotides read TGTGCCACCAGCAGAGATCGCGGGACCTACGAGCAGTACTTC.

This chain links TRBV10-3 with TRBJ1-5, with a tentative D call TRBD1 (5 bases). Trimming took off 10 bases at V and 4 bases at J, with 14 bases between the two ends. The CDR3 is 13 amino acids. Germline V gene lookup returns CDR1 ENHRY and CDR2 SYGVKD. In nucleotides, the CDR3 is TGTGCCACCCTGGGGGTAACTAATCAGCCCCAGCATTTT. It yields the protein CATLGVTNQPQHF.

This chain links TRBV6-1 with TRBJ2-1, with a possible D match to TRBD1 (6 bases). Trimming shortened V by 6 bases and J by 6 bases, and 18 bases separated the two germline ends. The CDR3 sequence is 15 residues long. CDR1 MNHNS and CDR2 SASEGT come from the germline V gene. The CDR3 bases are TGTGCCAGCAGGACGATGCAGGGGTTATCCAATGAGCAGTTCTTC. Its protein product is CASRTMQGLSNEQFF.

The CDR3 coding sequence is TGTGCCAGCAGCCAGGGCCGACAGGGATCTGGAAACACCATATATTTT. This codes for CASSQGRQGSGNTIYF. The chain links TRBV7-9 to TRBJ1-3, with 7 bases matching TRBD1. Trimming cost V 5 bases and J 1 base; bases outside gene matches: 8. Germline CDR1 and CDR2: SEHNR and FQNEAQ (reference sequence). The CDR3 length is 16 residues.

The rearrangement uses TRBV7-2 and TRBJ1-1; TRBD1 matches at 7 bases. The CDR3 runs to 14 residues. The V and J ends lost 3 bases and 4 bases, in that order; junction bases with no gene match: 5. The germline V gene has CDR1 SGHTA and CDR2 FQGNSA. The CDR3 coding sequence is TGTGCCAGCAGCTTCACAGGGGCTAGCACTGAAGCTTTCTTT. Its protein product is CASSFTGASTEAFF.

This chain connects TRBV20-1 to TRBJ1-5; D ambiguous. The CDR3 is 15 amino acids. Germline assignment: CDR1 DFQATT and CDR2 SNEGSKA (reference sequence). Trimming took 2 bases from V and 1 from J, leaving 12 bases between them. The CDR3: CSARTGFLSNQPQHF. The CDR3, as DNA: TGCAGTGCTAGAACGGGATTCCTAAGCAATCAGCCCCAGCATTTT.

The table lists this clonotype with a few counts. The chain is built from TRBV2 and TRBJ2-1, with D hard to call. This CDR3 is 13 amino acids long. Germline values: CDR1 SNHLY, CDR2 FYNNEI. The germline V and J ends were trimmed by 7 bases and 15 bases, with 22 bases remaining between them. CDR3 region: CASTTASRLGLFF. CDR3 DNA: TGTGCCAGCACCACGGCGAGTCGGTTGGGTCTGTTCTTC.

The rearrangement links TRBV6-5 to TRBJ2-5; D possibly matches TRBD1 or TRBD2 (5 bases each). CDR3 length equals 15 residues. Trimming stripped 6 bases from V and 5 bases from J, with 19 bases between. Germline V lookup: CDR1 MNHEY, CDR2 SVGAGI. CDR3 residues: CASRGTGTRLETQYF. DNA of the CDR3: TGTGCCAGCAGGGGGACCGGGACCAGATTGGAGACCCAGTACTTC.

V usage is TRBV2 and J usage is TRBJ2-2, with D tentatively TRBD1 (6 bases). From germline, CDR1 is SNHLY and CDR2 FYNNEI. The ends were cut back, 4 bases at V and 4 bases at J, with 19 bases in the middle. The length of the CDR3 is 17 residues. CDR3 coding DNA: TGTGCCAGCAGTGGGTACAGGGTTCGTCAGACCACCGGGGAGCTGTTTTTT. Translation: CASSGYRVRQTTGELFF.

The V call is TRBV12-3 or TRBV12-4, the J call TRBJ1-5; TRBD1 might be the D (6 bases). The CDR3 length is 15 residues. V was shortened by 5 bases and J by 3 bases, with 14 bases between the two germline ends. The CDR3 sequence is CASSPAGDPNQPQHF. The CDR3, as DNA: TGTGCCAGCAGTCCAGCAGGGGATCCCAATCAGCCCCAGCATTTT.

V usage is TRBV15 and J usage is TRBJ2-1, with D maybe TRBD2 (6 bases). The ends were cut back, 2 bases at V and 9 bases at J, with 17 bases in the middle. The germline V gene encodes CDR1 LNHNV and CDR2 YYDKDF (reference sequence). CDR3 length equals 15 residues. The CDR3 region is CATSRWREDEPEQFF. CDR3 in DNA: TGTGCCACCAGCAGATGGAGGGAGGACGAACCTGAGCAGTTCTTC.

This clonotype occurred a few times. The chain recombines TRBV6-2 or TRBV6-3 with TRBJ2-3; D not certain. Trimming removed 2 bases from V and 6 bases from J, with 6 bases in between. The CDR3 length is 12 residues. Germline lookup yields CDR1 MNHEY and CDR2 SVGEGT. The CDR3 region has the DNA TGTGCCAGCAGTTACCCTTGGGATACGCAGTATTTT. Translation gives CASSYPWDTQYF.

This clonotype was seen a handful of times. The chain is built from TRBV7-6 and TRBJ1-3; D remains unclear. Germline V lookup: CDR1 SGHVS, CDR2 FNYEAQ. The CDR3 contains 11 residues. Trimming cost V 11 bases and J 0 bases, with 5 bases left between them. This chain's CDR3 is CASISGNTIYF. As DNA, the CDR3 is TGTGCCTCCATCTCTGGAAACACCATATATTTT.

This clonotype has only a few counts. J is TRBJ1-1 and V is TRBV11-2, with TRBD1 as a possible D gene (6 bases). The CDR3 has 14 residues. Germline lookup yields CDR1 SGHAT and CDR2 FQNNGV. Trimming removed 3 bases at V and 4 bases at J, with 12 bases between. CDR3 in amino acids: CASSFQGQGTEAFF. CDR3 nucleotides: TGTGCCAGCAGCTTCCAGGGGCAGGGCACTGAAGCTTTCTTT.

The chain joins TRBV6-2 or TRBV6-3 to TRBJ2-5; 7 bases map to TRBD1. Germline CDR1 and CDR2: MNHEY and SVGEGT. Trimming at V came to 8 bases and at J to 6 bases, leaving 12 bases not matched to a gene. This CDR3 is 14 amino acids long. The DNA for the CDR3 is TGTGCCAGCCTCCTTTTCAGGGGGACGAAGACCCAGTACTTC. Amino acids: CASLLFRGTKTQYF.